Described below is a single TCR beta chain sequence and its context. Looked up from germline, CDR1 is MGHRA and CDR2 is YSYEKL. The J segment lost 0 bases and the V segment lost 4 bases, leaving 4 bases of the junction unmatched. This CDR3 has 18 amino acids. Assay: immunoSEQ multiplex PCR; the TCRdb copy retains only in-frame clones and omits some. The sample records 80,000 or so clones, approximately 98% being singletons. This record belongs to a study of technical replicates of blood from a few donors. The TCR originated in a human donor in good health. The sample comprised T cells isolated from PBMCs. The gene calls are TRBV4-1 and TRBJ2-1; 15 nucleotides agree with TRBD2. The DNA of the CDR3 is TGCGCCAGCAGCCGGGGACTAGCGGGAGGCCTCTCCTACAATGAGCAGTTCTTC. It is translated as CASSRGLAGGLSYNEQFF.